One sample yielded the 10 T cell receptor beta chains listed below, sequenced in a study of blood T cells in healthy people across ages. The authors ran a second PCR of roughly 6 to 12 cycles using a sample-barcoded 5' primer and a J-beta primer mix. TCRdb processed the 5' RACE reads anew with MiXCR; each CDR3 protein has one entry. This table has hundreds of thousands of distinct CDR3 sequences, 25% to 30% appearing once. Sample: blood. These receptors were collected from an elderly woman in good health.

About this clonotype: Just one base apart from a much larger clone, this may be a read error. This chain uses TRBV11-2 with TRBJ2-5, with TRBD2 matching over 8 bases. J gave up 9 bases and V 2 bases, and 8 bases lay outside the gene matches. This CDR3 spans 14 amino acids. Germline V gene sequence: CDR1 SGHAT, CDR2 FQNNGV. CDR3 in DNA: TGTGCCAGCAGCTTAAGGGCCCCAGCGGGGGCCCAGTACTTC. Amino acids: CASSLRAPAGAQYF.

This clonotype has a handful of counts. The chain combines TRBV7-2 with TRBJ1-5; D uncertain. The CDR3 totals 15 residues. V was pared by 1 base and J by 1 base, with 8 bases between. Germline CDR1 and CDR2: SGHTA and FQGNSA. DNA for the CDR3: TGTGCCAGCAGCTTAGGACCGATCAGCAATCAGCCCCAGCATTTT. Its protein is CASSLGPISNQPQHF.

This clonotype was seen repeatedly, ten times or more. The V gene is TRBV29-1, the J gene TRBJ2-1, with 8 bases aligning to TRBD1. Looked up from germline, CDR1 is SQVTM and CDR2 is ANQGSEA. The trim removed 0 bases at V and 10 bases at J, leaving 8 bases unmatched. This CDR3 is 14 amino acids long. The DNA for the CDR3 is TGCAGCGTTGAAGAACTGGACAGGGTCCGCGAGCAGTTCTTC. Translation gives CSVEELDRVREQFF.

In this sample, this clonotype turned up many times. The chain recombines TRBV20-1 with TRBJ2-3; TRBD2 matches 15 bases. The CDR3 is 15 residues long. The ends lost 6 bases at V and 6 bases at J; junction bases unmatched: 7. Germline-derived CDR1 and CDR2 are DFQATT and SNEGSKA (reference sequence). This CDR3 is CSAAGLAGGWDTQYF. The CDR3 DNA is TGCAGTGCGGCAGGACTAGCGGGGGGGTGGGATACGCAGTATTTT.

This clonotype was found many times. CDR3 amino acids: CASSLSTAYEQYF. The CDR3 region has the DNA TGCGCCAGCAGCTTATCGACAGCCTACGAGCAGTACTTC. The chain links TRBV5-1 to TRBJ2-7, with D possibly being TRBD1 (5 bases). Trimming removed 2 bases from V and 2 bases from J, with 8 bases in between. Germline V gene data show CDR1 as SGHRS and CDR2 as YFSETQ. This CDR3 spans 13 amino acids.

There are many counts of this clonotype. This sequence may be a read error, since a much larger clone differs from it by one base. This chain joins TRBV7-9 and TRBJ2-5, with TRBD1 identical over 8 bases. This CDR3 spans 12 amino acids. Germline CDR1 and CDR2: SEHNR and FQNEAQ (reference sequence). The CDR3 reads CTSRWDRETQYF. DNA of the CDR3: TGTACCAGCAGATGGGACAGGGAGACCCAGTACTTC.

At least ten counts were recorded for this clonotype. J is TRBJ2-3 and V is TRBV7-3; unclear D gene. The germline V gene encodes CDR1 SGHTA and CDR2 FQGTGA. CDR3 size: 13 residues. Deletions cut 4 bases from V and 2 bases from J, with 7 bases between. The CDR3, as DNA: TGTGCCAGCAGCTCAACCAACACAGATACGCAGTATTTT. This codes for CASSSTNTDTQYF.

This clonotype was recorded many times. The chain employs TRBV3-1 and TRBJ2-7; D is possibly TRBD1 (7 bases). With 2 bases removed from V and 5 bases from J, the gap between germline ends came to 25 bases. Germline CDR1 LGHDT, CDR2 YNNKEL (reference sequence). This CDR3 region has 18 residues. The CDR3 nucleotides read TGTGCCAGCAGCCAACAATTAGGGGGCGGGGCCTTGTTTGACGAGCAGTACTTC. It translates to CASSQQLGGGALFDEQYF.

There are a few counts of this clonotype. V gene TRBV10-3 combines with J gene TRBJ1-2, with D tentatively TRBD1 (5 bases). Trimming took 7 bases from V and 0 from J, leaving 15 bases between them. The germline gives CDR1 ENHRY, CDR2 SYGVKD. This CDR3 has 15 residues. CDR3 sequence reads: CAITGRPEANYGYTF. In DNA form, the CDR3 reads TGTGCCATCACAGGGCGCCCGGAAGCTAACTATGGCTACACCTTC.

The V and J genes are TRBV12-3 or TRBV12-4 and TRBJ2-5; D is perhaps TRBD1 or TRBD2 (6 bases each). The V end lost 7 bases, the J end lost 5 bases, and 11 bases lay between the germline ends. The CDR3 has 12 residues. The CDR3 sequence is CASKGGWETQYF. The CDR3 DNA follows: TGTGCCAGCAAGGGGGGCTGGGAGACCCAGTACTTC.